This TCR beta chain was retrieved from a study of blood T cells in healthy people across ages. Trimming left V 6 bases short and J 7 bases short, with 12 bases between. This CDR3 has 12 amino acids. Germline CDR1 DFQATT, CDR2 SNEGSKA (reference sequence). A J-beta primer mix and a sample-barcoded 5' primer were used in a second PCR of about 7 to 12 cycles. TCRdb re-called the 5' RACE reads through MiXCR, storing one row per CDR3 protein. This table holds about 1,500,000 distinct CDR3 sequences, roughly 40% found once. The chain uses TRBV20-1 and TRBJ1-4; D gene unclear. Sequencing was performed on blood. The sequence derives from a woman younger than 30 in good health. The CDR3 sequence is CSAPRQPEKLFF. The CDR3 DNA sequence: TGCAGTGCCCCCCGGCAGCCTGAAAAACTGTTTTTT.